This is a list of T cell receptor beta chains from one sample in a study of cytotoxic CD8 clonotypes in ibrutinib-treated CLL. This table comes from immunoSEQ multiplex PCR, and its TCRdb copy is limited to in-frame clones, with some not included. The table includes about 130,000 clones, 79% detected once. The input for sequencing was PBMCs, taken after 12 months of ibrutinib treatment. The receptors were gathered from a human donor with chronic lymphocytic leukemia. Both conserved end residues are part of each CDR3. Each record gives: CDR3 protein, CDR3 DNA, D gene, J gene, V gene, clone size. D genes are given only for firm matches. Size is stated for part of the rows, as once, few or many counts, or as a class when the clone is expanded.

CDR3: CASSLVWGMGREKLFF; DNA: TGTGCCAGCAGCTTAGTATGGGGAATGGGGCGTGAAAAACTGTTTTTT; D: .; J: TRBJ1-4; V: TRBV7-8; size: .
CDR3: CAISVVAGGPVGDEQFF; DNA: TGTGCCATCAGTGTCGTAGCGGGAGGGCCTGTGGGTGATGAGCAGTTCTTC; D: TRBD2; J: TRBJ2-1; V: TRBV10-3; size: .
CDR3: CASSQDRSGANVLTF; DNA: TGTGCCAGCAGCCAAGATAGATCTGGGGCCAACGTCCTGACTTTC; D: .; J: TRBJ2-6; V: TRBV4-2; size: .
CDR3: CASSPLLNTEAFF; DNA: TGTGCCAGCAGTCCACTTCTGAACACTGAAGCTTTCTTT; D: .; J: TRBJ1-1; V: TRBV6-6; size: .
CDR3: CATSRVAGNGYTF; DNA: TGTGCCACCAGCAGAGTCGCAGGGAATGGCTACACCTTC; D: .; J: TRBJ1-2; V: TRBV15; size: .
CDR3: CASSLAAHQETQYF; DNA: TGTGCCAGCAGCTTGGCGGCACACCAAGAGACCCAGTACTTC; D: .; J: TRBJ2-5; V: TRBV5-5; size: .
CDR3: CASSLEGGRGYEQYF; DNA: TGTGCCAGCAGTTTGGAGGGCGGGAGGGGGTACGAGCAGTACTTC; D: TRBD2; J: TRBJ2-7; V: TRBV27; size: .
CDR3: CASSYLTNIYEQYF; DNA: TGTGCCAGCAGTTACCTAACCAATATCTACGAGCAGTACTTC; D: .; J: TRBJ2-7; V: TRBV6-5; size: .
CDR3: CASSFKSGRAPGELFF; DNA: TGTGCCAGCAGCTTCAAGAGCGGGAGGGCCCCCGGGGAGCTGTTTTTT; D: TRBD2; J: TRBJ2-2; V: TRBV5-6; size: .
CDR3: CASRTVRGPKNTEAFF; DNA: TGTGCCAGCAGAACTGTTAGGGGCCCAAAGAACACTGAAGCTTTCTTT; D: .; J: TRBJ1-1; V: TRBV11-2; size: .
CDR3: CATSREGRRSYNEQFF; DNA: TGTGCCACCAGCAGAGAAGGTCGACGCTCCTACAATGAGCAGTTCTTC; D: .; J: TRBJ2-1; V: TRBV15; size: .
CDR3: CASSLRSGQNIQYF; DNA: TGTGCCAGCAGCTTACGATCCGGGCAAAACATTCAGTACTTC; D: .; J: TRBJ2-4; V: TRBV7-2; size: .
CDR3: CASSLNTYEQYF; DNA: TGTGCCAGCAGCTTAAATACCTACGAGCAGTACTTC; D: .; J: TRBJ2-7; V: TRBV13; size: .
CDR3: CATMGIFVETQYF; DNA: TGTGCCACCATGGGAATCTTCGTGGAGACCCAGTACTTC; D: .; J: TRBJ2-5; V: TRBV6-5; size: .
CDR3: CASSLGGGVSDEQFF; DNA: TGCGCCAGCAGCTTAGGGGGAGGCGTATCTGATGAGCAGTTCTTC; D: .; J: TRBJ2-1; V: TRBV5-1; size: .
CDR3: CASSVEGGYDTEAFF; DNA: TGTGCCAGCAGTGTTGAAGGGGGGTATGACACTGAAGCTTTCTTT; D: .; J: TRBJ1-1; V: TRBV2; size: .
CDR3: CATSRGDGSTDTQYF; DNA: TGTGCCACCAGCAGAGGGGACGGGAGCACAGATACGCAGTATTTT; D: .; J: TRBJ2-3; V: TRBV15; size: once
CDR3: CATSRDRVGATQYF; DNA: TGTGCCACCAGCAGAGATCGCGTAGGGGCGACCCAGTACTTC; D: .; J: TRBJ2-5; V: TRBV15; size: .
CDR3: CASSWTASQETQYF; DNA: TGTGCCAGCAGCTGGACAGCTTCCCAAGAGACCCAGTACTTC; D: .; J: TRBJ2-5; V: TRBV7-2; size: .
CDR3: CASRGGVISNQPQHF; DNA: TGTGCCAGCAGGGGGGGGGTTATTAGCAATCAGCCCCAGCATTTT; D: .; J: TRBJ1-5; V: TRBV27; size: .
CDR3: CASSGSGSADTQYF; DNA: TGTGCCAGCAGCGGTAGCGGGAGTGCAGATACGCAGTATTTT; D: TRBD2; J: TRBJ2-3; V: TRBV9; size: once
CDR3: CASSLLARPGYGYTF; DNA: TGTGCCAGCAGTTTACTGGCCAGGCCCGGCTATGGCTACACCTTC; D: .; J: TRBJ1-2; V: TRBV28; size: .
CDR3: CASTSTSGSYEQFF; DNA: TGTGCCAGCACCTCGACTAGCGGGAGTTATGAGCAGTTCTTC; D: TRBD2; J: TRBJ2-1; V: TRBV25-1; size: .
CDR3: CASSDEPLAGFHTDTQYF; DNA: TGTGCCAGCAGTGACGAGCCCCTAGCTGGGTTCCACACAGATACGCAGTATTTT; D: .; J: TRBJ2-3; V: TRBV2; size: .
CDR3: CASSYSGLAGNEQFF; DNA: TGTGCCAGCAGTTACTCTGGACTAGCTGGGAATGAGCAGTTCTTC; D: TRBD2; J: TRBJ2-1; V: TRBV6-5; size: .
CDR3: CASSLALGRFNEQFF; DNA: TGTGCCAGCAGCTTAGCGTTGGGTCGATTCAATGAGCAGTTCTTC; D: .; J: TRBJ2-1; V: TRBV7-2; size: .
CDR3: CASRSAGLVSYNEQFF; DNA: TGTGCCAGCAGAAGCGCGGGACTAGTCTCCTACAATGAGCAGTTCTTC; D: TRBD2; J: TRBJ2-1; V: TRBV28; size: .
CDR3: CASSYPPGGTSGNNEQFF; DNA: TGTGCCAGCAGTTACCCGCCCGGTGGGACTAGCGGAAACAATGAGCAGTTCTTC; D: TRBD2; J: TRBJ2-1; V: TRBV28; size: .
CDR3: CASTAGAGNSPLHF; DNA: TGTGCCAGCACCGCAGGGGCAGGTAATTCACCCCTCCACTTT; D: .; J: TRBJ1-6; V: TRBV2; size: once
CDR3: CASTETSSSYEQYF; DNA: TGTGCCAGCACCGAGACTAGCAGCTCCTACGAGCAGTACTTC; D: TRBD2; J: TRBJ2-7; V: TRBV28; size: .
CDR3: CASSRQGYEQYF; DNA: TGTGCCAGCAGCCGACAGGGATACGAGCAGTACTTC; D: TRBD1; J: TRBJ2-7; V: TRBV7-2; size: .
CDR3: CASSVGTSGRRQETQYF; DNA: TGCGCCAGCAGTGTGGGGACTAGCGGGAGACGCCAAGAGACCCAGTACTTC; D: TRBD2; J: TRBJ2-5; V: TRBV10-1; size: many
CDR3: CASSQDERLRETQYF; DNA: TGCGCCAGCAGCCAAGATGAGAGGCTTAGAGAGACCCAGTACTTC; D: .; J: TRBJ2-5; V: TRBV4-3; size: .
CDR3: CASSPLARTNEQFF; DNA: TGTGCCAGCTCACCACTTGCCCGTACCAATGAGCAGTTCTTC; D: .; J: TRBJ2-1; V: TRBV18; size: .
CDR3: CASSIEGRQEDEQYF; DNA: TGTGCCAGTAGTATAGAGGGCAGACAAGAGGACGAGCAGTACTTC; D: .; J: TRBJ2-7; V: TRBV19; size: .
CDR3: CASGTGYYNEQFF; DNA: TGTGCCAGTGGGACAGGGTACTACAATGAGCAGTTCTTC; D: TRBD1; J: TRBJ2-1; V: TRBV19; size: .
CDR3: CASSQTSGQVHEKLFF; DNA: TGTGCCAGCAGCCAAACCTCGGGACAGGTCCATGAAAAACTGTTTTTT; D: TRBD1; J: TRBJ1-4; V: TRBV4-2; size: .
CDR3: CASSQGSNYGYTF; DNA: TGTGCCAGCAGCCAAGGTTCTAACTATGGCTACACCTTC; D: .; J: TRBJ1-2; V: TRBV11-2; size: .
CDR3: CASSEVVGLSSGLFF; DNA: TGTGCCAGCAGTGAGGTTGTAGGGCTCAGCTCAGGACTGTTTTTT; D: .; J: TRBJ1-4; V: TRBV2; size: .
CDR3: CASSQQGASYEQYF; DNA: TGCGCCAGCAGCCAACAGGGGGCCTCTTACGAGCAGTACTTC; D: TRBD1; J: TRBJ2-7; V: TRBV4-1; size: .
CDR3: CASSLAMVNEQFF; DNA: TGTGCCAGCAGCTTAGCGATGGTCAATGAGCAGTTCTTC; D: .; J: TRBJ2-1; V: TRBV7-2; size: .
CDR3: CAWSGQGYQPQHF; DNA: TGTGCCTGGAGTGGGCAGGGTTACCAGCCCCAGCATTTT; D: .; J: TRBJ1-5; V: TRBV30; size: .
CDR3: CASSRTSGANVLTF; DNA: TGTGCCAGCAGTCGGACCTCTGGGGCCAACGTCCTGACTTTC; D: .; J: TRBJ2-6; V: TRBV11-2; size: once